The next 7 T cell receptor beta chains were all read from a single sample in a study of cytomegalovirus exposure and HLA in healthy donors (TCRdb year 2017). Receptors were amplified or captured by the immunoSEQ multiplex PCR assay. The multiplex PCR relied on a mix of 60 forward primers for TCR Vbeta segments and 13 reverse primers for TCR Jbeta segments. The source is immuneACCESS, and TCRdb retained only in-frame sequences with V and J called. Part of the clones is not carried over; for the studies checked, unresolved V genes explain less than half of this, and the remainder is unexplained. Across this sample there are about 120,000 clones, with over 60% seen only once. The ten most abundant clones make up 1.5% of the sample. The sequencing sample was made of PBMCs. The receptor source for this set is a man younger than 35 in good health and CMV-seronegative.

The rearrangement joins TRBV27 to TRBJ2-7; 10 nucleotides match TRBD1. The germline gives CDR1 MNHEY, CDR2 SMNVEV (reference sequence). V gave up 5 bases and J gave up 3 bases; unmatched junction bases: 4. This CDR3 spans 14 amino acids. CDR3 sequence (DNA): TGTGCCAGCAGTGCAGGGACAGGGGACTACGAGCAGTACTTC. It yields the protein CASSAGTGDYEQYF.

The J gene is TRBJ2-7, the V gene TRBV21-1; the table's D call of TRBD2 was not tested on the DNA. TRBV21-1 is assigned pseudogene status. There are 15 residues in the CDR3. The CDR3 coding sequence is TGTGCCAGCAAAATAGGAGGCGTGACGGGTTACGAGCAGTACTTC. Amino acids: CASKIGGVTGYEQYF.

The V call is TRBV27, the J call TRBJ1-1, with a weak D call TRBD1 (5 bases). The CDR3 is 14 amino acids. In germline, CDR1 is MNHEY, CDR2 SMNVEV (reference sequence). The germline V and J ends were trimmed by 5 bases and 8 bases, with 18 bases remaining between them. The chain's CDR3 is CASSRWGGDREAFF. The CDR3 DNA reads as TGTGCCAGCAGTCGTTGGGGGGGGGATCGAGAAGCTTTCTTT.

Regarding this clone: The same CDR3 is also encoded by other DNA sequences in this sample. This sequence joins TRBV9 and TRBJ1-1; D perhaps matches TRBD1 (5 bases). V was shortened by 0 bases and J by 1 base, with 7 bases between the two germline ends. The CDR3 is made up of 14 amino acids. Germline lookup yields CDR1 SGDLS and CDR2 YYNGEE. The CDR3 sequence: CASSVVGGNTEAFF. The CDR3, as DNA: TGTGCCAGCAGCGTAGTCGGGGGGAACACTGAAGCTTTCTTT.

Points on this clone: Other DNA sequences in this specimen translate into the identical CDR3. The chain has TRBV28 and TRBJ2-1, with D possibly TRBD1 on 5 matching bases. Per germline, CDR1 MDHEN and CDR2 SYDVKM. CDR3 size: 16 residues. Trimming cost V 5 bases and J 7 bases, with 21 bases left between them. DNA of the CDR3: TGTGCCAGCAGTCCGAATTCGGGTCAGGGTAGGAATGAGCAGTTCTTC. Amino acid sequence: CASSPNSGQGRNEQFF.

The gene calls are TRBV6-6 and TRBJ1-1; D gene uncertain. The CDR3 runs to 11 residues. Trimming removed 7 bases from V and 9 bases from J, with 12 bases in between. Germline CDR1 reads MNHNY; CDR2 reads SVGAGI (reference sequence). CDR3 in amino acids: CASTWARQAFF. The DNA for the CDR3 is TGTGCCAGCACCTGGGCGCGCCAAGCTTTCTTT.

The chain employs TRBV6-1 and TRBJ1-2; 7 nucleotides line up with TRBD1. The CDR3 extends over 14 amino acids. Losses at the gene ends were 7 bases for V and 0 bases for J; bases not matched to a gene: 5. Germline CDR1 MNHNS, CDR2 SASEGT. The chain's CDR3 is CASTWDSPNYGYTF. The CDR3 nucleotides are TGTGCCAGCACCTGGGACAGCCCTAACTATGGCTACACCTTC.